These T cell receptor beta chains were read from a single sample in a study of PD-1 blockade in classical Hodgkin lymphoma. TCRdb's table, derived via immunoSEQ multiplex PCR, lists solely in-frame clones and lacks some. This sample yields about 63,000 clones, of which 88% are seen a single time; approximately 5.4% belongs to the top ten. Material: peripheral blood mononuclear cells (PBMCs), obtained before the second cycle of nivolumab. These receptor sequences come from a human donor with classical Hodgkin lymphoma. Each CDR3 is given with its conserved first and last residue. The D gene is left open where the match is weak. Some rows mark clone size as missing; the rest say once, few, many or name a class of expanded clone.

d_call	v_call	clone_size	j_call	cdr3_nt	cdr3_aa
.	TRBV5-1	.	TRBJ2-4	TGCGCCAGCAGCTTAGGCCAGACGAAAAACATTCAGTACTTC	CASSLGQTKNIQYF
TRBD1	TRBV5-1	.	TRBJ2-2	TGCGCCAGCAGCCCGCTCTGGACAGGGAACACCGGGGAGCTGTTTTTT	CASSPLWTGNTGELFF
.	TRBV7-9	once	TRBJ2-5	TGTGCCAGCAGCTCCAGAGGTCCTTGGGTCGAGACCCAGTACTTC	CASSSRGPWVETQYF
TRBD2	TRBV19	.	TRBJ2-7	TGTGCCAGTATCCAAGCGGGGGTTCTTTACGAGCAGTACTTC	CASIQAGVLYEQYF
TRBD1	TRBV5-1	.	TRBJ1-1	TGCGCCAGCCGCCCGACAGGGGGGCTTACTGAAGCTTTCTTT	CASRPTGGLTEAFF
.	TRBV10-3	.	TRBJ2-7	TGTGCCATCGGTCCCGGGCCCACCTACGAGCAGTACTTC	CAIGPGPTYEQYF
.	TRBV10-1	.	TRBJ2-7	TGCGCCAGCAGTGAGGGTTATAACGAGCAGTACTTC	CASSEGYNEQYF
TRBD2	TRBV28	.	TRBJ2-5	TGTGCCACCTTACTAGCGGGGGGAGAGAAGACCCAGTACTTC	CATLLAGGEKTQYF
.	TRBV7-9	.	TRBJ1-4	TGTGCCAGCAGCGCAACACCCAATGAAAAACTGTTTTTT	CASSATPNEKLFF
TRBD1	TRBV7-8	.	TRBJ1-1	TGTGCCAGCAGCACCCAACCAGGGGGCACTGAAGCTTTCTTT	CASSTQPGGTEAFF
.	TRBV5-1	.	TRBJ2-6	TGCGCCAGCAGCTTGGCTCTGGGGGCCAACGTCCTGACTTTC	CASSLALGANVLTF
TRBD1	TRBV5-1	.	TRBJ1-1	TGCGCCAGCTGGGACAGGGCGAACACTGAAGCTTTCTTT	CASWDRANTEAFF
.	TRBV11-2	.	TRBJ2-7	TGTGCCAGCAGCTTAGATCCGGGCCTCTCCTACGAGCAGTACTTC	CASSLDPGLSYEQYF
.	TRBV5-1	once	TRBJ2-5	TGCGCCAGCAGCTTGATGGGGGGGGCCGAAGAGACCCAGTACTTC	CASSLMGGAEETQYF
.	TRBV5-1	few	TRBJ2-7	TGCGCCAGCAGACCCACTCGGGGGGAGCAGTACTTC	CASRPTRGEQYF
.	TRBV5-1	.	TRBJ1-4	TGCGCCAGCAGCTTTGGGTCAGCTAATGAAAAACTGTTTTTT	CASSFGSANEKLFF
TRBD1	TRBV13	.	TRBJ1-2	TGTGCCAGCAGCTCCAGGGGGTTGTCAGGGGGAAACTATGGCTACACCTTC	CASSSRGLSGGNYGYTF
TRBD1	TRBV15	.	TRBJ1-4	TGTGCCACCAGCAGACAACTGGCCGGGACAGGGAATGAAAAACTGTTTTTT	CATSRQLAGTGNEKLFF
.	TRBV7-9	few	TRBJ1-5	TGTGCCAGCAGCGCGCGTGGGGATCAGCCCCAGCATTTT	CASSARGDQPQHF
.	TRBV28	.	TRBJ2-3	TGTGCCATCCGCCGGGCAAATACGCAGTATTTT	CAIRRANTQYF
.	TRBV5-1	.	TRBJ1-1	TGCGCCAGCAGCCTGGAGAGTGTCGTCACTGAAGCTTTCTTT	CASSLESVVTEAFF
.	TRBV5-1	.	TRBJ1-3	TGCGCCAGCAGCTTTGGCTCTGGAAACACCATATATTTT	CASSFGSGNTIYF
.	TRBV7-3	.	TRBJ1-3	TGTGCCAGCAGCCGCCGGACAGCCCATGGAAACACCATATATTTT	CASSRRTAHGNTIYF
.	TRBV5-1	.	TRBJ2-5	TGCGCCAGCAGCCCTAGGACAGATCTCCAAGAGACCCAGTACTTC	CASSPRTDLQETQYF
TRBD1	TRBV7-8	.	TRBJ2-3	TGTGCCAGCAGGGGCTCCGGGACAGGGGAATCAGATACGCAGTATTTT	CASRGSGTGESDTQYF
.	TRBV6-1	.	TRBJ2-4	TGTGCCAGCAGTGAAAACGCGGACATTCAGTACTTC	CASSENADIQYF
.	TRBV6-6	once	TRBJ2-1	TGTGCCAGCAGCACTACCCTGAATGAGCAGTTCTTC	CASSTTLNEQFF
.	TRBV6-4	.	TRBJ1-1	TGTGCCAGCAGTGATGGTGGGGCAGAAAAAAACTCCATGAACACTGAAGCTTTCTTT	CASSDGGAEKNSMNTEAFF
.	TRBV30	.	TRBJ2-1	TGTGCCTGGACTGTGCCGCGGGGGTACGGGGGCGATGAGCAGTTCTTC	CAWTVPRGYGGDEQFF
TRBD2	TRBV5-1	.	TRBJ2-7	TGCGCCAGCAGCCTACTAGCGGGGCCCTTCGAGCAGTACTTC	CASSLLAGPFEQYF
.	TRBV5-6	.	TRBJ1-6	TGTGCCAGCAGCTCTGAGGGAGAGATCCGTAATTCACCCCTCCACTTT	CASSSEGEIRNSPLHF
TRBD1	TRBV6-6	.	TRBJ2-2	TGTGCCAGCAGTAAGACAGGGTCCGGGGAGCTGTTTTTT	CASSKTGSGELFF
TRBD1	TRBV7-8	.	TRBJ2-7	TGTGCCAGCAGCGTCCGGGACAGCTCCTACGAGCAGTACTTC	CASSVRDSSYEQYF
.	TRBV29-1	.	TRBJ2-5	TGCAGCGTTGTAAGCCCAGAGACCCAGTACTTC	CSVVSPETQYF
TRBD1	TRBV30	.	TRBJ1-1	TGTGCCTGGAGTGGGGGGACAGGGGACACTGAAGCTTTCTTT	CAWSGGTGDTEAFF
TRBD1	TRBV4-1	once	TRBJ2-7	TGCGCCAGCAGCCCCTGGACAGGATCCTACGAGCAGTACTTC	CASSPWTGSYEQYF
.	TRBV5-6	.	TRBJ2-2	TGTGCCAGCAGCTCCACCGGGCCTTTCTTCACCGGGGAGCTGTTTTTT	CASSSTGPFFTGELFF
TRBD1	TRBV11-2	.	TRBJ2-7	TGTGCCAGCAGCTCAACTAGGGACAGCTCCTACGAGCAGTACTTC	CASSSTRDSSYEQYF
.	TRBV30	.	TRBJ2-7	TGTGCCTGGAGTGTTGGGTTTTACGAGCAGTACTTC	CAWSVGFYEQYF
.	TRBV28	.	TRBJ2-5	TGTGCCAGCAGTTTACCCCCAGGGCAAGAGACCCAGTACTTC	CASSLPPGQETQYF
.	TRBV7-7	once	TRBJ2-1	TGTGCCAGCAGCCCCACAGACAACAATGAGCAGTTCTTC	CASSPTDNNEQFF
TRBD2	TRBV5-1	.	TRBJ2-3	TGCGCCAGCAGCTTGGGACTAGCGGGGTCCACAGATACGCAGTATTTT	CASSLGLAGSTDTQYF
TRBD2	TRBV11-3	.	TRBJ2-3	TGTGCCAGCAGCTTAGATCGCGGGGGGCGTGCAGATACGCAGTATTTT	CASSLDRGGRADTQYF
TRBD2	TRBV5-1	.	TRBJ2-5	TGCGCCAGCGGTAGGACTAGCTCAGAGACCCAGTACTTC	CASGRTSSETQYF